This is a list of T cell receptor beta chains from one sample in a study of PD-1 blockade in classical Hodgkin lymphoma. The method was immunoSEQ multiplex PCR; TCRdb's version includes in-frame clones alone and lacks a portion of them. The sample consists of approximately 15,000 clones, 82% of them appearing once. The sample was peripheral blood mononuclear cells (PBMCs), taken before the second cycle of nivolumab. These receptors were obtained from a human donor with classical Hodgkin lymphoma. Both conserved end residues are part of each CDR3. D genes are given only for firm matches. Clone sizes are given selectively: once, few, many, or a class where the clone is expanded.

16	TRBJ2-1	TRBD1	few	TRBV9	CASSTRTGVVWDEQFF	TGTGCCAGCAGCACCAGGACAGGGGTGGTCTGGGATGAGCAGTTCTTC
18	TRBJ2-3	TRBD2	NA	TRBV18	CASSPVVAGGMSTDTQYF	TGTGCCAGCTCACCAGTCGTAGCGGGGGGGATGAGCACAGATACGCAGTATTTT
16	TRBJ2-3	NA	NA	TRBV7-9	CASSLGGVMNTDTQYF	TGTGCCAGCAGCTTAGGGGGGGTGATGAACACAGATACGCAGTATTTT
14	TRBJ1-3	NA	NA	TRBV5-1	CASSAGGTGNTIYF	TGCGCCAGCAGCGCGGGAGGTACTGGAAACACCATATATTTT
15	TRBJ1-6	TRBD1	NA	TRBV11-2	CASSQGTAYASPLHF	TGTGCCAGCAGCCAAGGGACAGCTTACGCTTCACCCCTCCACTTT
14	TRBJ2-5	NA	few	TRBV7-2	CASSLGLYQETQYF	TGTGCCAGCAGCCTAGGGTTGTATCAAGAGACCCAGTACTTC
15	TRBJ1-6	TRBD1	NA	TRBV7-9	CASSPRGGGSSPLHF	TGTGCCAGCAGCCCGAGGGGAGGGGGCAGTTCACCCCTCCACTTT
16	TRBJ2-5	NA	NA	TRBV28	CASSSGRGPAGETQYF	TGTGCCAGCAGTTCCGGACGGGGCCCGGCAGGGGAGACCCAGTACTTC
15	TRBJ2-5	TRBD1	NA	TRBV9	CASSEQGAIIETQYF	TGTGCCAGCAGTGAACAGGGGGCGATTATTGAGACCCAGTACTTC
15	TRBJ2-3	NA	NA	TRBV5-1	CASSLGWDTTDTQYF	TGCGCCAGCAGCTTGGGGTGGGATACCACAGATACGCAGTATTTT
18	TRBJ2-1	TRBD2	large	TRBV7-6	CASSLGETSGVLYNEQFF	TGTGCCAGCAGCTTAGGGGAGACTAGCGGGGTCCTCTACAATGAGCAGTTCTTC
17	TRBJ2-1	NA	once	TRBV4-2	CASSQARGTTGDNEQFF	TGTGCCAGCAGCCAAGCACGGGGGACAACTGGGGACAATGAGCAGTTCTTC
12	TRBJ2-7	NA	NA	TRBV7-9	CASSSDSGEQYF	TGTGCCAGCAGCTCGGACAGCGGCGAGCAGTACTTC
16	TRBJ1-4	NA	once	TRBV7-9	CASSMYRDTTNEKLFF	TGTGCCAGCAGCATGTACCGGGACACAACTAATGAAAAACTGTTTTTT
12	TRBJ2-7	NA	NA	TRBV4-2	CASRGAAGEQYF	TGTGCCAGCAGGGGGGCCGCAGGCGAGCAGTACTTC
11	TRBJ2-7	TRBD2	NA	TRBV4-2	CASSQVAGQYF	TGTGCCAGCAGCCAGGTAGCGGGGCAGTACTTC
15	TRBJ1-2	TRBD1	NA	TRBV6-6	CASSYADRGRSGYTF	TGTGCCAGCAGTTACGCGGACAGGGGACGAAGCGGCTACACCTTC
13	TRBJ1-1	NA	NA	TRBV7-9	CASSLEGGTEAFF	TGTGCCAGCAGCTTAGAGGGGGGCACTGAAGCTTTCTTT
15	TRBJ1-5	NA	once	TRBV5-4	CASSLDRGPHQPQHF	TGTGCCAGCAGCTTGGATCGGGGGCCCCATCAGCCCCAGCATTTT
14	TRBJ1-3	NA	NA	TRBV25-1	CASSEIGSGNTIYF	TGTGCCAGCAGTGAAATCGGCAGCGGAAACACCATATATTTT
13	TRBJ2-5	TRBD2	NA	TRBV5-1	CASSTSAQETQYF	TGCGCCAGCAGCACTAGCGCCCAAGAGACCCAGTACTTC
16	TRBJ2-2	NA	NA	TRBV9	CASSVEGTLNTGELFF	TGTGCCAGCAGCGTAGAGGGGACACTGAACACCGGGGAGCTGTTTTTT